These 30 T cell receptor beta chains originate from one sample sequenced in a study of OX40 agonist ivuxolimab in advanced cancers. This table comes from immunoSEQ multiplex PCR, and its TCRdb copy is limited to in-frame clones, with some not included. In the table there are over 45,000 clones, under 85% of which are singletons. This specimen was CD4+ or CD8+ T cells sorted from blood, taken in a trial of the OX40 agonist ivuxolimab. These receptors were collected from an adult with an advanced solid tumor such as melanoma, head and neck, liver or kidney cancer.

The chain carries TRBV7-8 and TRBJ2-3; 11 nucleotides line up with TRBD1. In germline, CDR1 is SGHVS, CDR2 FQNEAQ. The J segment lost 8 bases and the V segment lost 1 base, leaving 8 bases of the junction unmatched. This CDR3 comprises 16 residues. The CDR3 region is CASSLGRDRGRGTQYF. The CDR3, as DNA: TGTGCCAGCAGCTTAGGCCGGGACAGGGGGAGGGGTACGCAGTATTTT.

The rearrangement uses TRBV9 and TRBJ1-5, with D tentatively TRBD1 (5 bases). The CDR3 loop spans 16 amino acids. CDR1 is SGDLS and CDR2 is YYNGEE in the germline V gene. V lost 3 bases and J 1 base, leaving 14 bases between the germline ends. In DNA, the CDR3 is TGTGCCAGCAGCGCTTCTGGGGACGGCAGCAATCAGCCCCAGCATTTT. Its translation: CASSASGDGSNQPQHF.

CDR3 residues: CASSPGVNSPLHF. The CDR3 DNA follows: TGCGCCAGCAGCCCGGGTGTCAATTCACCCCTCCACTTT. The chain recombines TRBV4-1 with TRBJ1-6, with no clear D. CDR1 MGHRA and CDR2 YSYEKL come from the germline V gene. Trimming removed 4 bases from V and 7 bases from J, with 8 bases in between. The CDR3 runs 13 residues.

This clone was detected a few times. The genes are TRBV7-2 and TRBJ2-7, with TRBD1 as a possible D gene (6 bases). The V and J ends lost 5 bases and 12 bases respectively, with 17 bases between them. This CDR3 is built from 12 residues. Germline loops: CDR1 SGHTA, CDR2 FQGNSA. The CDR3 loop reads CASSAPRQGMYF. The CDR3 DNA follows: TGTGCCAGCAGCGCCCCCCGGCAGGGGATGTACTTC. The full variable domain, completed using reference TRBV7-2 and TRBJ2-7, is GAGVSQSPSNKVTEKGKDVELRCDPISGHTALYWYRQSLGQGLEFLIYFQGNSAPDKSGLPSDRFSAERTGGSVSTLTIQRTQQEDSAVYLCASSAPRQGMYFGPGTRLTVT.

CDR3 in amino acids: CASSQGGNQPQHF. CDR3 nucleotides: TGCGCCAGCAGCCAAGGTGGAAATCAGCCCCAGCATTTT. The V call is TRBV4-3, the J call TRBJ1-5; no clear D. Trimming shortened V by 1 base and J by 4 bases, and 5 bases separated the two germline ends. The CDR3 length is 13 residues. Germline assignment: CDR1 LGHNA and CDR2 YSLEER.

CDR3 nucleotide sequence: TGTGCCAGCAGCCGACAGCGTGGGGCGGGGGGACGAGGGACCTACGAGCAGTACTTC. It translates to CASSRQRGAGGRGTYEQYF. This rearrangement joins TRBV11-2 to TRBJ2-7; 8 bases match TRBD2. Germline V gene lookup returns CDR1 SGHAT and CDR2 FQNNGV. The CDR3 is 19 amino acids. V shed 5 bases, J shed 2 bases, and the junction held 20 bases outside the gene matches.

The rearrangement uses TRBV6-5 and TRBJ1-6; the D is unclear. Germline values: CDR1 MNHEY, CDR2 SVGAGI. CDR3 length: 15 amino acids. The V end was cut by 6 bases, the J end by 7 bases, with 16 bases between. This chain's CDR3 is CASRPGRLVNSPLHF. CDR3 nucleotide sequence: TGTGCCAGCAGACCCGGACGGTTGGTCAATTCACCCCTCCACTTT.

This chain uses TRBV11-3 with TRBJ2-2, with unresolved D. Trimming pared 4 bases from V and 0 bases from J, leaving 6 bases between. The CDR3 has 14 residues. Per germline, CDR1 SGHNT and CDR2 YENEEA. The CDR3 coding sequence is TGTGCCAGCAGCTCTCAATCGAACACCGGGGAGCTGTTTTTT. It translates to CASSSQSNTGELFF. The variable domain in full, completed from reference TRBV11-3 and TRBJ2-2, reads EAGVVQSPRYKIIEKKQPVAFWCNPISGHNTLYWYLQNLGQGPELLIRYENEEAVDDSQLPKDRFSAERLKGVDSTLKIQPAELGDSAVYLCASSSQSNTGELFFGEGSRLTVL.

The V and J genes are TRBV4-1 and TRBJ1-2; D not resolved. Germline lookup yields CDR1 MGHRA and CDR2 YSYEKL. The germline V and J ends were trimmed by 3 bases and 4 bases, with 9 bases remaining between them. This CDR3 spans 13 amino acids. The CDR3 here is CASSQSEVYGYTF. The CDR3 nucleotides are TGCGCCAGCAGCCAGTCGGAGGTCTATGGCTACACCTTC.

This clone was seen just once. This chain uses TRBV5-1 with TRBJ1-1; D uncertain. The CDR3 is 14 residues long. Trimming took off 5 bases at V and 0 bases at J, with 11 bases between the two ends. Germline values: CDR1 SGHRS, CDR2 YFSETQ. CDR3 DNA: TGCGCCAGCAGGCGGAACGGATTGAACACTGAAGCTTTCTTT. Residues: CASRRNGLNTEAFF.

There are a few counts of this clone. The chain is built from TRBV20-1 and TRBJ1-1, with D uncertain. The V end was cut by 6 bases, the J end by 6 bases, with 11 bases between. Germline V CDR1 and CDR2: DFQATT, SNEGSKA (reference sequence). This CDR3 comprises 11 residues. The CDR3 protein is CSARNGAEAFF. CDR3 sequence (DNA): TGCAGTGCCCGAAACGGCGCTGAAGCTTTCTTT.

The CDR3 loop reads CASGFGQATYNEQFF. The CDR3 DNA follows: TGTGCTAGTGGTTTCGGGCAGGCAACCTACAATGAGCAGTTCTTC. V is TRBV12-5 and J is TRBJ2-1; D uncertain. CDR3 length: 15 residues. Germline V gene lookup returns CDR1 LGHNT and CDR2 FRNRAP. V was trimmed by 3 bases and J by 2 bases, leaving 11 bases between them.

CDR3 bases: TGTGCCAGCAGTGACCCATCCCGAACAGGACCCTCTGGAAACACCATATATTTT. Its protein is CASSDPSRTGPSGNTIYF. The rearrangement uses TRBV2 and TRBJ1-3, with D possibly matching TRBD1 (5 bases). The CDR3 loop spans 18 amino acids. Trimming removed 3 bases at V and 0 bases at J, with 18 bases between. CDR1 and CDR2 from the germline V gene are SNHLY and FYNNEI.

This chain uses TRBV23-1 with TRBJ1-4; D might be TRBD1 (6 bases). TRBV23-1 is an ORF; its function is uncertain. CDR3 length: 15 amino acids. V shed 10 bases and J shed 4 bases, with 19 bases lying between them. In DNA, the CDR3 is TGCGCCACCCGGGGGGGCGCTTGGATTAATGAAAAACTGTTTTTT. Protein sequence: CATRGGAWINEKLFF.

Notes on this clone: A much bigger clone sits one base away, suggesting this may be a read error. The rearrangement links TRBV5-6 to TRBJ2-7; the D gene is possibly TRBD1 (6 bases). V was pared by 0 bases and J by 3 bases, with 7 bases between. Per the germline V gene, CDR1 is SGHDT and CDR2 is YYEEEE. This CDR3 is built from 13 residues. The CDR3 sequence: CASSLAQGYEQYF. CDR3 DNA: TGTGCCAGCAGCTTGGCACAGGGCTACGAGCAGTACTTC.

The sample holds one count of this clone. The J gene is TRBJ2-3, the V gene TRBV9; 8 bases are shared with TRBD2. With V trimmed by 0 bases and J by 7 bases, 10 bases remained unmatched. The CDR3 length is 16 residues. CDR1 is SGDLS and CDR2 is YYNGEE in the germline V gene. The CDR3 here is CASSVGGGTYRNTQYF. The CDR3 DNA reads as TGTGCCAGCAGCGTAGGCGGGGGGACGTATCGGAATACGCAGTATTTT.

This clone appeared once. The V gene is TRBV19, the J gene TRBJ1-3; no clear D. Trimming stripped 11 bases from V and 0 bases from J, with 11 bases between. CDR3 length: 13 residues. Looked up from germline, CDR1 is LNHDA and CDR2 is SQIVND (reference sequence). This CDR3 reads CAARPFSGNTIYF. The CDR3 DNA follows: TGTGCCGCGAGACCGTTCTCTGGAAACACCATATATTTT.

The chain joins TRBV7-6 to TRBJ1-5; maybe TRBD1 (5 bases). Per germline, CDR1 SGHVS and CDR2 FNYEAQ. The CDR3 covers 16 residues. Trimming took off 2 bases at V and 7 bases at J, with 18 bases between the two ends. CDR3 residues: CASSLRPAGLGQPQHF. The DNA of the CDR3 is TGTGCCAGCAGCTTACGACCGGCAGGGCTTGGGCAGCCCCAGCATTTT.

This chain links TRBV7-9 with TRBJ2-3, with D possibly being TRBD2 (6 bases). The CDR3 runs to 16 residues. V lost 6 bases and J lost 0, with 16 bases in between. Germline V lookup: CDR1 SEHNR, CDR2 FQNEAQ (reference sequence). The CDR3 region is CASRAGLALSTDTQYF. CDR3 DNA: TGTGCCAGCAGAGCGGGTCTAGCGCTGAGCACAGATACGCAGTATTTT.

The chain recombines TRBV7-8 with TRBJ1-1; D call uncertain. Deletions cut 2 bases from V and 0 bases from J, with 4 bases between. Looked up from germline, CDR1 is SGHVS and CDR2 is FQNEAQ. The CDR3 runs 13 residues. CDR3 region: CASSLLVNTEAFF. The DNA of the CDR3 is TGTGCCAGCAGCTTACTGGTGAACACTGAAGCTTTCTTT.

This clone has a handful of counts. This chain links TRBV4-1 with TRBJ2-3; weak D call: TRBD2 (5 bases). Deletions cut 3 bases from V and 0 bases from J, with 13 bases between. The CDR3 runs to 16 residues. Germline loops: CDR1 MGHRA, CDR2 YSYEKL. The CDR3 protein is CASSQADLVSTDTQYF. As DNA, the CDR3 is TGCGCCAGCAGCCAGGCGGACTTAGTTAGCACAGATACGCAGTATTTT.

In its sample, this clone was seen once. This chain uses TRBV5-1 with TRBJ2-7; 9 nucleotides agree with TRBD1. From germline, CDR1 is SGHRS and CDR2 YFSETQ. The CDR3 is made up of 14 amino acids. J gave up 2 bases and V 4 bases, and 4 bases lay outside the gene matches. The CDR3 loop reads CASSLTGGTYEQYF. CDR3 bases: TGCGCCAGCAGCCTCACAGGGGGCACCTACGAGCAGTACTTC.

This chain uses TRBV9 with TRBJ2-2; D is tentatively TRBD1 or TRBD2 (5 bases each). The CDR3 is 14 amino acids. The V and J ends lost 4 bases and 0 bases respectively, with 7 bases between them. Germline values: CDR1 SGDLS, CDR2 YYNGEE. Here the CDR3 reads CASSWGSNTGELFF. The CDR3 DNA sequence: TGTGCCAGCAGCTGGGGGTCGAACACCGGGGAGCTGTTTTTT.

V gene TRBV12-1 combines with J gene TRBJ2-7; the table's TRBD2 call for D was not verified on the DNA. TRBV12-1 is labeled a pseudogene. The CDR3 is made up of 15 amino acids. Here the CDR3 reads CASSFQSVESYEQYF. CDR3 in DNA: TGTGCCAGCAGCTTCCAAAGTGTGGAGTCCTACGAGCAGTACTTC.

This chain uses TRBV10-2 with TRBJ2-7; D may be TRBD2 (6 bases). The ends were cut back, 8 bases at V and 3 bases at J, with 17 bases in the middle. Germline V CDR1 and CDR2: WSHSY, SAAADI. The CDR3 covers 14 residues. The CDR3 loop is CASSRGGALYEQYF. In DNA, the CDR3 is TGCGCCAGCTCCCGGGGCGGGGCACTCTACGAGCAGTACTTC.

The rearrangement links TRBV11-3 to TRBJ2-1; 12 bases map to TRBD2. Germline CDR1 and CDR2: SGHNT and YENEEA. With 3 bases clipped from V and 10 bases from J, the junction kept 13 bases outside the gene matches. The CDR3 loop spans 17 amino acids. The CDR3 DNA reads TGTGCCAGCAGCTTCGCAACTCCTAGCGGGGGGGCAGAAGAGCAGTTCTTC. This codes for CASSFATPSGGAEEQFF.

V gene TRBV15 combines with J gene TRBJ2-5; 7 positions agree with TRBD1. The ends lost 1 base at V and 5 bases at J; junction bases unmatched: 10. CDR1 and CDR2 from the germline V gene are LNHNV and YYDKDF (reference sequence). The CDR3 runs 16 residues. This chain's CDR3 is CATSRGNRGAPETQYF. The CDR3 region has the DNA TGTGCCACCAGCAGAGGAAACAGGGGCGCTCCGGAGACCCAGTACTTC.

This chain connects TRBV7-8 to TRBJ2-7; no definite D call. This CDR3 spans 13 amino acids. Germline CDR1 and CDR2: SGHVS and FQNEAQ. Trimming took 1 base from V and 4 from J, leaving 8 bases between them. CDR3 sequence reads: CASSLEQQYEQYF. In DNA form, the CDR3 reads TGTGCCAGCAGCTTAGAACAGCAATACGAGCAGTACTTC.

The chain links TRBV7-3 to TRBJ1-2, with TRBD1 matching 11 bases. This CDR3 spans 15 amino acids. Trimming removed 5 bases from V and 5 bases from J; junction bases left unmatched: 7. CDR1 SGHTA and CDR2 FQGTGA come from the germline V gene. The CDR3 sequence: CASSQRTGGAYGYTF. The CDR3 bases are TGTGCCAGCAGCCAGAGGACAGGGGGCGCATATGGCTACACCTTC.

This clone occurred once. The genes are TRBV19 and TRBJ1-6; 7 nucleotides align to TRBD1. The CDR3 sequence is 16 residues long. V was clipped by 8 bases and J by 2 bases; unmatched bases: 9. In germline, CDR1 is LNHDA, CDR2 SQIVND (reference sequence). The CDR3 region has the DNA TGTGCCAGTGGGTCGGGGGGACAGACCTATAATTCACCCCTCCACTTT. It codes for CASGSGGQTYNSPLHF.